This T cell receptor beta chain was recorded in a study of CD8 T cells in ankylosing spondylitis. Findings of the study overall: Reported data indicate significant enrichment of disease-linked clones within matched ankylosing spondylitis synovial fluid.

V gave up 3 bases and J gave up 5 bases; unmatched junction bases: 6. Germline CDR1 DFQATT, CDR2 SNEGSKA (reference sequence). This CDR3 region has 14 residues. The authors made TCR beta libraries by quantitative 5'-RACE with molecular barcodes. TCRdb re-called the 5' RACE reads through MiXCR, storing one row per CDR3 protein. The sample has roughly 230,000 distinct CDR3 sequences, roughly a tenth seen once. This clonotype was seen ten or more times. Its target is not known. The source of this sequence is a male donor with ankylosing spondylitis or in good health (not recorded which). Sample: blood, either unsorted or a sorted T cell fraction (not recorded which). The V and J genes are TRBV20-1 and TRBJ2-7; 11 bases map to TRBD2. CDR3 nucleotide sequence: TGCAGTGCTAGGAGACTAGCGGGAATCCACGAGCAGTACTTC. Translating gives CSARRLAGIHEQYF.